What follows are 5 T cell receptor beta chains derived from one specimen sequenced in a study of T cell responses to AZD1222 COVID-19 vaccine. Clones were sequenced by immunoSEQ multiplex PCR, and TCRdb holds only the in-frame ones, with some missing. The table shows about 100,000 clones, with roughly 86% occurring only once. The sample was peripheral blood, taken on day 0 of MenACWY control vaccination. The receptors were gathered from an adult in good health.

The V gene is TRBV6-1, the J gene TRBJ1-6; possibly TRBD1 for D (5 bases). The germline V gene has CDR1 MNHNS and CDR2 SASEGT. The CDR3 has 15 residues. V lost 3 bases to trimming and J lost 7 bases, with 13 bases between them. The CDR3 sequence is CASSDRDPGNSPLHF. The CDR3 DNA reads as TGTGCCAGCAGTGACCGGGATCCAGGGAATTCACCCCTCCACTTT.

This clone was observed a handful of times. The chain employs TRBV7-2 and TRBJ1-6; a weak D match, TRBD1 (6 bases). This CDR3 contains 18 residues. Germline assignment: CDR1 SGHTA and CDR2 FQGNSA. V lost 5 bases and J lost 4, with 21 bases in between. The CDR3 DNA reads as TGTGCCAGCAGCACTCCCGCCGGGGGGGCGGAATATAATTCACCCCTCCACTTT. Translating gives CASSTPAGGAEYNSPLHF.

The CDR3 loop reads CASSTRQGADQETQYF. For the CDR3, the DNA is TGTGCCAGCAGCACCCGACAGGGGGCCGACCAAGAGACCCAGTACTTC. This chain joins TRBV7-9 and TRBJ2-5; TRBD1 aligns across 10 bases. Trimming cost V 5 bases and J 0 bases; bases outside gene matches: 6. The CDR3 consists of 16 residues. Germline V gene data show CDR1 as SEHNR and CDR2 as FQNEAQ (reference sequence).

The rearrangement uses TRBV30 and TRBJ2-7; D tentatively reads TRBD1 or TRBD2 (6 bases each). The V end lost 6 bases, the J end lost 2 bases, and 17 bases lay between the germline ends. CDR1 and CDR2 (germline): GTSNPN, SVGIG (reference sequence). The CDR3 is 14 amino acids. CDR3 in DNA: TGTGCCTGCCGACCCGGGGGACAAGCCTACGAGCAGTACTTC. It encodes CACRPGGQAYEQYF.

V is TRBV29-1 and J is TRBJ2-7; 13 nucleotides agree with TRBD2. The CDR3 is 13 amino acids. The ends lost 4 bases at V and 7 bases at J; junction bases unmatched: 4. CDR1 is SQVTM, CDR2 ANQGSEA, per germline. CDR3 bases: TGCAGCGTTGGGACTAGCGGGAGTCGGGAGCAGTACTTC. Protein: CSVGTSGSREQYF.